This T cell receptor beta chain was sequenced for a study of shared clonotypes between healthy human individuals. This CDR3 contains 14 residues. The germline CDR1 and CDR2 sequences are SGHAT and FQNNGV. V was cut by 5 bases and J by 7 bases, with 14 bases left in between. Concerning this clone: No antigen is known for it.

Terminally differentiated effector memory CD45RA+ cells were excluded from the naive CD8 cells, which were CD45RO-negative and positively selected for CCR7. Regarding the study as a whole: Clonotypes that were shared across a few donors made up around 5% of naive CD4 clonotypes.

Every immunoSEQ plate was one replicate of a subset's evenly spread DNA. Repertoires were generated with immunoSEQ multiplex PCR, while TCRdb's copy carries only in-frame clones and drops some. Among roughly 2.1 million clones listed, more than 85% were seen once. What was sequenced was naive CD8+ T cells from PBMCs. This receptor was obtained from a man younger than 35 in good health. Some clones in this sample may be carry-over from other donors' samples. V gene TRBV11-2 combines with J gene TRBJ2-2; possibly TRBD2 for D (6 bases). CDR3 sequence: CASSPLARGGELFF. The CDR3 DNA reads TGTGCCAGCAGCCCCCTAGCGAGGGGCGGGGAGCTGTTTTTT. The whole variable domain, filled in from reference TRBV11-2 and TRBJ2-2, reads EAGVAQSPRYKIIEKRQSVAFWCNPISGHATLYWYQQILGQGPKLLIQFQNNGVVDDSQLPKDRFSAERLKGVDSTLKIQPAKLEDSAVYLCASSPLARGGELFFGEGSRLTVL.